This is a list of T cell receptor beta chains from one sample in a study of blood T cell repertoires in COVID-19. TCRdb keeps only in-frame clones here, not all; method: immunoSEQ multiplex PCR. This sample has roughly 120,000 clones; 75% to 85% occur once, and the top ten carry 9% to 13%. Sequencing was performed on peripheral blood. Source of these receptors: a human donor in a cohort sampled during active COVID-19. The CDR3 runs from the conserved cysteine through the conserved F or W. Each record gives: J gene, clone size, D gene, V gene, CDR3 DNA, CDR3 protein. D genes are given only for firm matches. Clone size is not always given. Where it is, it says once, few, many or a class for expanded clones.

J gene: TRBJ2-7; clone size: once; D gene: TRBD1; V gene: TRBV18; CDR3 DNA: TGTGCCAGCTCACCACTGGACAGGGTCCACGAGCAGTACTTC; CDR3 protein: CASSPLDRVHEQYF
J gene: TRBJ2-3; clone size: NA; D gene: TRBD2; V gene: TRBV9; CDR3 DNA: TGTGCCAGCAGCGCGGGGGGGGCCCACCGGGCAGATACGCAGTATTTT; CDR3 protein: CASSAGGAHRADTQYF
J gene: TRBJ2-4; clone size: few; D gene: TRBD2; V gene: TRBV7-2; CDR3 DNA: TGTGCCAGCAGCCGGACTAGCGGGGTCAAAAACATTCAGTACTTC; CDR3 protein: CASSRTSGVKNIQYF
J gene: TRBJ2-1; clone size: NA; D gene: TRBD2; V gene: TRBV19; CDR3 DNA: TGTGCCAGTAGTTTGGGACTAGCGGGGGATGAGCAGTTCTTC; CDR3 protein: CASSLGLAGDEQFF
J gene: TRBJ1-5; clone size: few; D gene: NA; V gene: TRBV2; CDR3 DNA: TGTGCCACCCAGGGTGATCCTGGGCAGCCCCAGCATTTT; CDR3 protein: CATQGDPGQPQHF
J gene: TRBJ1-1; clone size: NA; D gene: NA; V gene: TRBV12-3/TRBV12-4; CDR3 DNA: TGTGCCAGCAGTTTAGTGGGCAACACTGAAGCTTTCTTT; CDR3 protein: CASSLVGNTEAFF
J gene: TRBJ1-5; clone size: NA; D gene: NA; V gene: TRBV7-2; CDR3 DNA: TGTGCCAGCAGCTTAGTAATCGGAATGGGGGCTTATAGCAATCAGCCCCAGCATTTT; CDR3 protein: CASSLVIGMGAYSNQPQHF
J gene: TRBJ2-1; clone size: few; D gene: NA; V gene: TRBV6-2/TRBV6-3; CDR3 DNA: TGTGCCAGCAGTTACGACAGGGGGGTAGCGGGGGTCTCCTCCTACAATGAGCAGTTCTTC; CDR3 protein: CASSYDRGVAGVSSYNEQFF
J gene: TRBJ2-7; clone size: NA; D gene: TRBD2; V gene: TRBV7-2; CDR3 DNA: TGTGCCAGCAGCGGGACACTAGCGGGGGGCGAGCAGTACTTC; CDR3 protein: CASSGTLAGGEQYF
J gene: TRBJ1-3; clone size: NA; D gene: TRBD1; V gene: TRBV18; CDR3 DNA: TGTGCCAGCTCCCCGGGGACAGTTGGAAACACCATATATTTT; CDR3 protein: CASSPGTVGNTIYF
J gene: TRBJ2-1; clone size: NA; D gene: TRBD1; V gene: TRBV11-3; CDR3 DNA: TGTGCCAGCAGCTTTTTTGAGTCTGTAGCAGGGGGCTCCTACAATGAGCAGTTCTTC; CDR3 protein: CASSFFESVAGGSYNEQFF
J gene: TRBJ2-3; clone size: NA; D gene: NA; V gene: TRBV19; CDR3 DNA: TGTGCCAGTAGTCGGGACGGGGGAACTAGCACAGATACGCAGTATTTT; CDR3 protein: CASSRDGGTSTDTQYF
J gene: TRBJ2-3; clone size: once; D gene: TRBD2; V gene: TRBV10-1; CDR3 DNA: TGCGCCAGCAGTGATGACGGGGGGGGCACAGATACGCAGTATTTT; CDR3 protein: CASSDDGGGTDTQYF
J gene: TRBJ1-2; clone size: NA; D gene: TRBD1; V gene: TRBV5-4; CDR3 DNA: TGTGCCAGCAGCGCACAGGGGGCGGACCGGGGCTACACCTTC; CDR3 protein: CASSAQGADRGYTF
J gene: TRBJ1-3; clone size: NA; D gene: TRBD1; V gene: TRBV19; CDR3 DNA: TGTGCCAGTAGAGGACAGGCCTTCTCTGGAAACACCATATATTTT; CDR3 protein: CASRGQAFSGNTIYF
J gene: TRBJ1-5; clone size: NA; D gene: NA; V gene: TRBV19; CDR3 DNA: TGTGCCAGTACGACCAGGGGCGGGGGTAGCAATCAGCCCCAGCATTTT; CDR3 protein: CASTTRGGGSNQPQHF
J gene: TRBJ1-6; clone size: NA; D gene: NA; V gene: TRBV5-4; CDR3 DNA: TGTGCCAGCAGCCAAAGGGGGTATAATTCACCCCTCCACTTT; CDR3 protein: CASSQRGYNSPLHF
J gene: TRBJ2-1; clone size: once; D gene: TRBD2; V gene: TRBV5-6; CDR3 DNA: TGTGCCAGCAGCCGGTTTGGGACTAGCGGGACGGGTGAGCAGTTCTTC; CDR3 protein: CASSRFGTSGTGEQFF
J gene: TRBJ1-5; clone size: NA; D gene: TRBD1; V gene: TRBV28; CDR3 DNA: TGTGCCAGCAGTGAGACAGGGGGGAGGCACCAGCATTTT; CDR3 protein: CASSETGGRHQHF
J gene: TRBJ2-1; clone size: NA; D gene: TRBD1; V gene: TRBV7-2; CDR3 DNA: TGTGCCAGCAGCTCACGACAGGGGGCCTCCTACAATGAGCAGTTCTTC; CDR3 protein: CASSSRQGASYNEQFF
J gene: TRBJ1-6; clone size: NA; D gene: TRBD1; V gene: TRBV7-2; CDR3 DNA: TGTGCCAGCAGCCGGGACAGGGGGTCTAATTCACCCCTCCACTTT; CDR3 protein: CASSRDRGSNSPLHF
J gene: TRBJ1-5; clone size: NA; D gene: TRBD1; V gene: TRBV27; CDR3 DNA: TGTGCCAGCAGAGACGGGACAGGGGGCGGTCAGCCCCAGCATTTT; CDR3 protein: CASRDGTGGGQPQHF
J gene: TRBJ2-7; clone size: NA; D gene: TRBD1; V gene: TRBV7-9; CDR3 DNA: TGTGCCAGCAGCACCTGGACAGGGGGGCCCTACGAGCAGTACTTC; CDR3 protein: CASSTWTGGPYEQYF
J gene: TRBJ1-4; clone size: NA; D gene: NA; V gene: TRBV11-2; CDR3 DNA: TGTGCCAGCAGCAGGGGTACCCTTAATGAAAAACTGTTTTTT; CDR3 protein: CASSRGTLNEKLFF
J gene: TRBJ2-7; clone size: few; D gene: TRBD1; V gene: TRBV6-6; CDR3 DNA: TGTGCCAGCAGTCTGGGACAGCGGCAGTACTTC; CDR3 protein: CASSLGQRQYF
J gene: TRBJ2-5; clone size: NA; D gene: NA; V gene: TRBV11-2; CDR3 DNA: TGTGCCAGCAGCTCGGCGGACTACCCAAAGCGAGAGACCCAGTACTTC; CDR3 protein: CASSSADYPKRETQYF
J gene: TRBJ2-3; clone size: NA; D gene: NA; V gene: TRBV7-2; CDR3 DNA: TGTGCCAGCAGCTTCGGCCTAGCGAGTACGCAGTATTTT; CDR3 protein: CASSFGLASTQYF
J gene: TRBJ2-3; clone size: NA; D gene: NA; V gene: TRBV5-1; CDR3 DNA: TGCGCCAGCAGCTCAGGCACTGCCTTGGATACGCAGTATTTT; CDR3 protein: CASSSGTALDTQYF
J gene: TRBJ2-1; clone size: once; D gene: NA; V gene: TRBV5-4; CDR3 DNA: TGTGCCAGCAGCTTTCCGTCAGGGTCCTACAATGAGCAGTTCTTC; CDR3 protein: CASSFPSGSYNEQFF
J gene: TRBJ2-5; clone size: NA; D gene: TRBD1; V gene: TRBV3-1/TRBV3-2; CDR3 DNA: TGTGCCAGCAGCCATCATCCGGACAGGGGGGATCCCCAGTACTTC; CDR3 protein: CASSHHPDRGDPQYF
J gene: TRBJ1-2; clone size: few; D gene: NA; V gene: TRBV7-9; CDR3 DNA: TGTGCCAGCACCGTACAGGGCGCTGTTCCAGGCTACACCTTC; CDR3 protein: CASTVQGAVPGYTF
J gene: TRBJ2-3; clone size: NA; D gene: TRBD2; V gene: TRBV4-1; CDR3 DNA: TGCGCCAGCAGCCGAGAGGGTGGACTAGACACAGATACGCAGTATTTT; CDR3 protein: CASSREGGLDTDTQYF
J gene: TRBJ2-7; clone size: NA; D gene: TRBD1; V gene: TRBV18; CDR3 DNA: TGTGCCAGCTCACCGAGACAGGGTGGGGACGAGCAGTACTTC; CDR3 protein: CASSPRQGGDEQYF
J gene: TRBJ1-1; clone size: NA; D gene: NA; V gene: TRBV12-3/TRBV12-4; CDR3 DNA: TGTGCCAGCAGCACCCAAGCCGGGGCTGAAGCTTTCTTT; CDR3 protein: CASSTQAGAEAFF
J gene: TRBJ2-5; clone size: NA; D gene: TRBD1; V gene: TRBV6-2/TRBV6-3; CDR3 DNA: TGTGCCAGCAGTACCCGACAGGGCCGCCAAGAGACCCAGTACTTC; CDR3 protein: CASSTRQGRQETQYF
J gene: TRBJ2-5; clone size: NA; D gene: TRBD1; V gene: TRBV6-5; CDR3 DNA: TGTGCCAGCAGTTGGCAACAGGGGGCTAAAGAGACCCAGTACTTC; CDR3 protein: CASSWQQGAKETQYF
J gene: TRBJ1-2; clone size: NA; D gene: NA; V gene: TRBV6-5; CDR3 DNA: TGTGCCAGCAGCCCCCCTGCAGGTATGGGCGGCTACACCTTC; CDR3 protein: CASSPPAGMGGYTF
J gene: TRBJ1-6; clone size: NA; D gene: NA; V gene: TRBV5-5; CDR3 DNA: TGTGCCAGCAGCTTGGTACAGGGAAATTCACCCCTCCACTTT; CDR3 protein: CASSLVQGNSPLHF
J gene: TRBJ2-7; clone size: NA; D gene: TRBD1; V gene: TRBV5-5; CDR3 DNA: TGTGCCAGCAGTCCAAGACAGGGGACCACCTACGAGCAGTACTTC; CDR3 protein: CASSPRQGTTYEQYF
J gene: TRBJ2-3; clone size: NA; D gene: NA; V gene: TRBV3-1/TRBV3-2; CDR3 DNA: TGTGCCAGCAGCCAAAACAGGGCTAGCACAGATACGCAGTATTTT; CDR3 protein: CASSQNRASTDTQYF
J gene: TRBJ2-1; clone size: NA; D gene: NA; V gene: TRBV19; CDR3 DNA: TGTGCCAGTAGTATTTCCTCACAGGGCCACTACAATGAGCAGTTCTTC; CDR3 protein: CASSISSQGHYNEQFF
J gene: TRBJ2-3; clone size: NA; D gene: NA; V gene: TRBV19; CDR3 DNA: TGTGCCAGTAGGTGGCGGGGAGAGGGAGATACGCAGTATTTT; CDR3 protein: CASRWRGEGDTQYF
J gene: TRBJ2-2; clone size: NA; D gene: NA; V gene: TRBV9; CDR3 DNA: TGTGCCAGCAGCCCCAGGGGTGGCACCGGGGAGCTGTTTTTT; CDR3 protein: CASSPRGGTGELFF
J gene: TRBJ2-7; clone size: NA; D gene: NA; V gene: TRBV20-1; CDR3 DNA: TGCAGTGCAGAACAGGGCGACGAGCAGTACTTC; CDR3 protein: CSAEQGDEQYF
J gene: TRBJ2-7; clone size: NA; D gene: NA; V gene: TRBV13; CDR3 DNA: TGTGCCAGCAGCTTAGGGGGAGGACCCTACGAGCAGTACTTC; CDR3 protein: CASSLGGGPYEQYF
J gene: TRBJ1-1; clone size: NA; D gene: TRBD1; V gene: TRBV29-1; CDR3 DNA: TGCAGCGGGACAGGGTTGAACACTGAAGCTTTCTTT; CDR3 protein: CSGTGLNTEAFF
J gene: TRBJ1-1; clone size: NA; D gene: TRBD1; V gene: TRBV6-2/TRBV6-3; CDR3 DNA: TGTGCCAGCAGTTATTTTACAGGGGCCACTGAAGCTTTCTTT; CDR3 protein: CASSYFTGATEAFF
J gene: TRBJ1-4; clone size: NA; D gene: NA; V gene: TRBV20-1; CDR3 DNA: TGCAGTGCTGCCCCAGTTGAAAAACTGTTTTTT; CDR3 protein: CSAAPVEKLFF
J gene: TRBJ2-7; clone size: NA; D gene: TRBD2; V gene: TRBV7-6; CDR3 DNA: TGTGCCAGCAGCTTAGTTTCTAGCGGGGGGACCTACGAGCAGTACTTC; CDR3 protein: CASSLVSSGGTYEQYF
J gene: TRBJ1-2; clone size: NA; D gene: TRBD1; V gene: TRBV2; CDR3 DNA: TGTGCCAGCGGGACAGGGCCTTATGGCTACACCTTC; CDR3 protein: CASGTGPYGYTF
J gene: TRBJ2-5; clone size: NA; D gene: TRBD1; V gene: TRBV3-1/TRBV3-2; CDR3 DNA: TGTGCCAGCAGCCATTCAGGGGGAGCCCCAGAGACCCAGTACTTC; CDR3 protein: CASSHSGGAPETQYF
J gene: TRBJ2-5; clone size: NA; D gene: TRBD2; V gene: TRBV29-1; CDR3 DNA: TGCAGCGTTGATCTCGACCTAGCGGGCGAGACCCAGTACTTC; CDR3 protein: CSVDLDLAGETQYF
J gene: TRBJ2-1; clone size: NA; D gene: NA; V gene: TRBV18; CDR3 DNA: TGTGCCAGCTCACCGTTTAGGGGGAATGAGCAGTTCTTC; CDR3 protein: CASSPFRGNEQFF
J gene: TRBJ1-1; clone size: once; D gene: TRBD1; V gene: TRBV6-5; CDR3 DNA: TGTGCCAGCGGACAGGGGGCGTTGACTGAAGCTTTCTTT; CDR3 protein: CASGQGALTEAFF
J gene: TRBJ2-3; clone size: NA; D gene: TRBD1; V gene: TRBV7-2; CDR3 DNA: TGTGCCAGCAGCAGGACAGGGGGAGATACGCAGTATTTT; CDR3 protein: CASSRTGGDTQYF